This T cell receptor beta chain stems from a study of CXCR3-negative and CXCR3-positive naive CD8 T cells (dated by TCRdb to about 2019). For context, the study as a whole: In total, roughly 140 million TRB reads were obtained, corresponding to roughly 1.5 +/- 0.3 million reads per library. The diversity and physicochemical repertoire analyses included 11 donors pooled from two independent experiments. The TRBV-TRBJ cluster analysis covered naive subsets from several donors and memory cells from 3 donors. Overall study outcomes, separate from this receptor: Compared with CXCR3-negative naive cells, CXCR3-positive naive cells had TRB CDR3s with higher hydrophobicity (lower Kidera factor 4), lower energy, and higher strength and volume indices. TRBV-TRBJ usage was similar between naive CXCR3-negative and CXCR3-positive cells from the same donor, while memory cells showed distinct patterns. Because surface CD5, which has been linked to self-reactivity in mice, was comparable between naive subsets, TCR interaction strength was also inferred from TRB CDR3 physicochemical properties. Repertoire diversity was comparably high in both naive subsets but much lower in memory CD8+ T cells. Because CXCR3 expression was partially decreased after cryopreservation, freshly isolated PBMCs were used for most assays.

The run used a NextSeq 550. The Human TCR Profiling Kit (MiLaboratory) was used to prepare UMI-labeled 5' RACE TRB cDNA libraries. cDNA synthesis used the entire amount of extracted RNA, and PCR amplification then used the entire amount of cDNA produced. The libraries were made side by side, with each library going through the same number of PCR cycles. The published analysis was carried out like this. With a minimum of two reads required per UMI, MIGEC and MiXCR pulled out about 50,000 +/- 10,000 unique UMI-labeled TRB cDNA molecules from each library. On average, each library contained roughly 40,000 +/- 10,000 functional in-frame TRB CDR3 nucleotide clonotypes without stop codons. After downsampling to 5000 UMI-labeled TRB molecules per sample, diversity metrics, including normalized Shannon-Wiener and Chao1, were computed in VDJtools. VDJtools was used to calculate clonotype-size-weighted physicochemical properties of the central five CDR3 residues, namely interaction energy, strength, volume and Kidera factor 4. TCRdb reanalyzed the reads, keeping one entry per CDR3 protein sequence and omitting DNA. The V and J calls come from TCRdb's annotation, not from the publication. The table held for this sample gives 95,000 to 100,000 distinct CDR3 sequences. The top ten hold 0.9% to 1.2% of the sample.

From its cysteine to its phenylalanine, the CDR3 spans 15 amino acids. No DNA sequence is on record. Each CD8+ T cell subset was flow-sorted in triplicate, with over 250,000 cells per subset placed directly into RLT lysis buffer. Naive CD8+ T cells were defined stringently as CD45RO-CCR7+CD27+CD95- to exclude memory contaminants. Peripheral blood mononuclear cells were isolated from buffy coats using standard density gradient centrifugation. Naive CXCR3-negative and CXCR3-positive CD8+ T cells were flow-sorted on a FACSAria III. Total RNA was extracted from sorted cells using an RNeasy Mini Kit. As concerns this clonotype: What this receptor recognizes is not known.

Sample: naive CXCR3+ CD8+ T cells from blood. The sample's cell subset or site label, decoded: CD45RO-CCR7+CD27+CD95- naive CD8+ T cells expressing CXCR3 (TNR3+). The origin of this receptor is a human donor in good health. Some clones in this sample may be carry-over from other donors' samples. The chain is assembled from TRBV12-3 or TRBV12-4 and TRBJ2-3; TCRdb names TRBD1, which stays unverified in the absence of DNA. The CDR3 protein sequence reads: CASSEPGQSTDTQYF.